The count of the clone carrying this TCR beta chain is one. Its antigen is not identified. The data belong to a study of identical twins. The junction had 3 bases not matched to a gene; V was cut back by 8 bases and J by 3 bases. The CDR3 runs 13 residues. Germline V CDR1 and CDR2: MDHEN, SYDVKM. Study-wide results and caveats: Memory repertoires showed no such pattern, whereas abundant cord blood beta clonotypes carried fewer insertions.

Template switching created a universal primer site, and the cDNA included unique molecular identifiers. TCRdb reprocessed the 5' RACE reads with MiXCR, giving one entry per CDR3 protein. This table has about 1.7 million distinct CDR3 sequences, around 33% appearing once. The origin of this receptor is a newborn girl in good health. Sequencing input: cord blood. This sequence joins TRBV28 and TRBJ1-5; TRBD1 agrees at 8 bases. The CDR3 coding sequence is TGTGCCAGCCAGGGGGCCTACAATCAGCCCCAGCATTTT. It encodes CASQGAYNQPQHF.